The clone carrying this TCR beta chain was seen a handful of times. Its antigen is as yet unknown. Trimming pared 2 bases from V and 7 bases from J, leaving 6 bases between. Germline V CDR1 and CDR2: MNHNY, SVGAGI (reference sequence). The CDR3 is 11 amino acids. These data belong to a study of identical twins. All donors were healthy, and all were Caucasian. Unique molecular identifiers were in the cDNA, with template-switch universal primer binding. TCRdb recomputed calls from the 5' RACE reads with MiXCR, one row per CDR3 protein. The sample lists 1.5 million to 2 million distinct CDR3 sequences, about 31% occurring once. Points from the study as a whole: Modelling underestimated the level of out-of-frame TCR alpha sharing observed in monozygotic twins. Conclusions relied on cross-sectional statistical analysis, not following the same donors.

The TCR comes from a newborn girl in good health. The sample comprised cord blood. The genes are TRBV6-6 and TRBJ2-7; weak D call: TRBD2 (5 bases). The CDR3 DNA reads TGTGCCAGCAGTTACGGGGAGGAGCAGTACTTC. Translation gives CASSYGEEQYF.